These 15 T cell receptor beta chains were all obtained from the same sample, sequenced in a study of blood T cells in healthy people across ages (dated by TCRdb to the mid-2010s). Libraries were constructed by 5' RACE. These reads were obtained on an Illumina HiSeq 2500. A second PCR of about 6 to 11 cycles was performed with a sample-barcoded 5' primer and a J-beta primer mix. TCRdb ran its own pipeline on the public reads, namely fastp trimming at Q25 and MiXCR clone calling, and kept in-frame beta chains. Each CDR3 protein appears once, grouped with its most common genes and DNA. The sample yields about 1.1 million distinct CDR3 sequences; more than 30% were counted once. The ten top clones hold around 12% of the sample. The specimen was blood. Receptor source: a man younger than 35 in good health.

This chain connects TRBV7-2 to TRBJ1-1, with TRBD1 as a possible D gene (5 bases). V shed 1 base and J shed 4 bases, with 13 bases lying between them. CDR3 length: 15 amino acids. Germline assignment: CDR1 SGHTA and CDR2 FQGNSA. As DNA, the CDR3 is TGTGCCAGCAGCTTAGTTGACCTGGGGGGCACTGAAGCTTTCTTT. Translation: CASSLVDLGGTEAFF.

The rearrangement joins TRBV6-2 or TRBV6-3 to TRBJ1-3, with a tentative D call TRBD1 (6 bases). CDR3 size: 16 residues. Germline CDR1 MNHEY, CDR2 SVGEGT. V lost 5 bases and J 4 bases, leaving 18 bases between the germline ends. The CDR3 DNA reads TGTGCCAGCAGTGGACCGGCGAAGGGGGTCGGAAACACCATATATTTT. Encoded protein: CASSGPAKGVGNTIYF.

For this clonotype: At one boundary the junction diverges from the germline segment, which might be a read error. The chain combines TRBV3-1 with TRBJ2-1, with 7 positions matching TRBD2. The CDR3 consists of 18 residues. Per germline, CDR1 LGHDT and CDR2 YNNKEL (reference sequence). CDR3 nucleotides: TGTGTCAGCAGCCAAGAAGGTAGTTGGGAGGGCTCCTACAATGAGCAGTTCTTC. Translating it yields CVSSQEGSWEGSYNEQFF.

The J gene is TRBJ1-5, the V gene TRBV4-3, with 10 nucleotides matching TRBD1. J gave up 3 bases and V 4 bases, and 9 bases lay outside the gene matches. Germline-derived CDR1 and CDR2 are LGHNA and YSLEER. This CDR3 has 17 amino acids. CDR3 loop: CASSPSVGTGDNQPQHF. The DNA of the CDR3 is TGCGCCAGCAGCCCCTCGGTTGGGACAGGGGACAATCAGCCCCAGCATTTT.

This clonotype was counted only a few times. The CDR3 loop is CASITSLAGGEQFF. CDR3 bases: TGTGCCAGCATCACGAGTCTAGCGGGGGGTGAGCAGTTCTTC. V usage is TRBV6-5 and J usage is TRBJ2-1; TRBD2 agrees at 11 bases. Germline trimming cut 7 bases from V and 9 bases from J; bases unmatched to any gene: 8. CDR1 and CDR2 (germline): MNHEY, SVGAGI. The CDR3 runs to 14 residues.

This clonotype was observed a handful of times. J is TRBJ2-4 and V is TRBV20-1; tentatively, D is TRBD1 or TRBD2 (6 bases each). The V and J ends lost 6 bases and 5 bases respectively, with 14 bases between them. Germline V gene lookup returns CDR1 DFQATT and CDR2 SNEGSKA (reference sequence). This CDR3 is 13 amino acids long. The CDR3 protein is CSAPLGGQNIQYF. CDR3 coding DNA: TGCAGTGCCCCCCTGGGGGGCCAAAACATTCAGTACTTC.

This chain connects TRBV7-9 to TRBJ1-1; 7 nucleotides align to TRBD1. CDR3 length: 16 amino acids. J gave up 2 bases and V 5 bases, and 11 bases lay outside the gene matches. Germline V gene sequence: CDR1 SEHNR, CDR2 FQNEAQ (reference sequence). The CDR3 coding sequence is TGTGCCAGCAGCCCAAACAGGGGTTCTATCAACACTGAAGCTTTCTTT. Translating it yields CASSPNRGSINTEAFF.

V usage is TRBV2 and J usage is TRBJ1-2; TRBD1 agrees at 7 bases. Germline CDR1 reads SNHLY; CDR2 reads FYNNEI. The length of the CDR3 is 14 residues. Losses at the gene ends were 0 bases for V and 4 bases for J; bases not matched to a gene: 2. The CDR3 nucleotides are TGTGCCAGCAGTGAAGCGGGACAGACCTATGGCTACACCTTC. It yields the protein CASSEAGQTYGYTF.

The chain carries TRBV13 and TRBJ2-3; D might be TRBD1 or TRBD2, each matching 6 bases. The CDR3 runs 16 residues. Trimming pared 0 bases from V and 1 base from J, leaving 11 bases between. From germline, CDR1 is PRHDT and CDR2 FYEKMQ (reference sequence). The chain's CDR3 is CASSLGLGGGTDTQYF. The CDR3 coding sequence is TGTGCCAGCAGCTTAGGATTGGGGGGCGGCACAGATACGCAGTATTTT.

A few counts support this clonotype. In nucleotides, the CDR3 is TGCAGTGCTAGAGATAGACAGGGTACCTACGAGCAGTACTTC. It specifies CSARDRQGTYEQYF. The V and J genes are TRBV20-1 and TRBJ2-7, with TRBD1 identical over 7 bases. Germline-derived CDR1 and CDR2 are DFQATT and SNEGSKA (reference sequence). This CDR3 is built from 14 residues. The V segment lost 0 bases and the J segment 2 bases; nucleotides outside the gene matches: 4.

This chain links TRBV29-1 with TRBJ2-1, with 7 nucleotides matching TRBD2. The better agreement between TRBJ2-7 and the DNA end casts doubt on the J call. The CDR3 runs 15 residues. Per germline, CDR1 SQVTM and CDR2 ANQGSEA. CDR3 loop: CSVEASGQSYNEQYF. DNA for the CDR3: TGCAGCGTTGAGGCTAGCGGTCAGTCCTACAATGAGCAGTACTTC.

J is TRBJ2-3 and V is TRBV18; possible D gene TRBD2, 7 bases. V lost 0 bases and J lost 12, with 22 bases in between. There are 16 residues in the CDR3. Germline V gives CDR1 KGHSH, CDR2 LQKENI. This CDR3 reads CASSPPVRGDTLVQYF. In DNA, the CDR3 is TGTGCCAGCTCACCACCAGTCCGGGGGGACACTTTGGTACAGTATTTT.

This clonotype was counted a few times. The chain combines TRBV5-1 with TRBJ2-5; D is possibly TRBD2 (5 bases). V lost 3 bases to trimming and J lost 4 bases, with 16 bases between them. This CDR3 is built from 15 residues. Germline lookup yields CDR1 SGHRS and CDR2 YFSETQ. The CDR3 reads CASSYGQEAGETQYF. Written as DNA, the CDR3 is TGCGCCAGCAGCTATGGGCAGGAGGCCGGAGAGACCCAGTACTTC.

The table lists this clonotype with a few counts. The chain couples TRBV10-3 to TRBJ2-6; 7 nucleotides align to TRBD1. There are 17 residues in the CDR3. V dropped 5 bases and J dropped 0; count of bases not matched to a gene: 7. Germline CDR1 is ENHRY and CDR2 is SYGVKD. The CDR3 DNA is TGTGCCATCAGTCGGGACAGTCTCTCCTCTGGGGCCAACGTCCTGACTTTC. Translated, it gives CAISRDSLSSGANVLTF.

V usage is TRBV5-1 and J usage is TRBJ2-1, with D tentatively TRBD2 (5 bases). The assigned J gene may be wrong: the sequence end matches TRBJ2-7 better. The CDR3 is 13 amino acids. Germline loops: CDR1 SGHRS, CDR2 YFSETQ. The CDR3 nucleotides are TGCGCCAGCAGAATTTGGCAGGAGGATGAGCAGTACTTC. As protein: CASRIWQEDEQYF.